The 13 T cell receptor beta chains below come from one sample, sequenced in a study of T cells after yellow fever vaccination. TCRdb recomputed calls from the 5' RACE reads with MiXCR, one row per CDR3 protein. The sample lists nearly 300,000 distinct CDR3 sequences, around 8.6% occurring once. Sample: CD4+ T cells sorted from PBMCs, taken 5 days after the yellow fever booster vaccination. The receptor set was obtained from a man aged 18 to 30 who received the YFV17D yellow fever vaccine.

This clonotype has more than one count but fewer than ten. The chain employs TRBV25-1 and TRBJ2-1, with 8 bases fitting TRBD2. The germline V gene encodes CDR1 MGHDK and CDR2 SYGVNS. CDR3 length: 14 residues. V trimming: 2 bases; J trimming: 5 bases; junction bases outside the gene matches: 2. The CDR3 region has the DNA TGTGCCAGCAGTGAAGAAGCGGGAGACAATGAGCAGTTCTTC. This sequence encodes CASSEEAGDNEQFF. Drawing the rest from reference TRBV25-1 and TRBJ2-1, the complete variable domain is EADIYQTPRYLVIGTGKKITLECSQTMGHDKMYWYQQDPGMELHLIHYSYGVNSTEKGDLSSESTVSRIRTEHFPLTLESARPSHTSQYLCASSEEAGDNEQFFGPGTRLTVL.

In its sample, this clonotype was seen a few times. The rearrangement links TRBV4-2 to TRBJ2-1, with 9 bases fitting TRBD2. Looked up from germline, CDR1 is LGHNA and CDR2 is YNFKEQ. Trimming at V came to 0 bases and at J to 8 bases, leaving 8 bases not matched to a gene. This CDR3 contains 16 residues. The CDR3 sequence: CASSQELAGGFDEQFF. CDR3 DNA sequence: TGTGCCAGCAGCCAAGAGTTGGCGGGGGGGTTCGATGAGCAGTTCTTC.

The table lists this clonotype with a few counts. The V call is TRBV20-1, the J call TRBJ2-7; D possibly corresponds to TRBD1 (6 bases). The CDR3 runs to 13 residues. V was pared by 5 bases and J by 4 bases, with 15 bases between. CDR1 and CDR2 (germline): DFQATT, SNEGSKA (reference sequence). CDR3 nucleotide sequence: TGCAGTGCTCCCGGACAAGGGGGTTACGAGCAGTACTTC. It translates to CSAPGQGGYEQYF.

The CDR3 coding sequence is TGTGCCAGCAAGTCATACCTCGACTACGAGCAGTACTTC. Translated: CASKSYLDYEQYF. The rearrangement links TRBV7-2 to TRBJ2-7; D is ambiguous. The CDR3 is made up of 13 amino acids. Per germline, CDR1 SGHTA and CDR2 FQGNSA. Trimming took 7 bases from V and 3 from J, leaving 13 bases between them.

The table lists this clonotype with a count of one. Here the CDR3 reads CASSQSTGLNQPQHF. The CDR3, as DNA: TGTGCCAGCAGCCAAAGCACAGGACTCAATCAGCCCCAGCATTTT. This chain uses TRBV7-6 with TRBJ1-5; D is perhaps TRBD1 (5 bases). The V and J ends lost 5 bases and 3 bases respectively, with 14 bases between them. Per germline, CDR1 SGHVS and CDR2 FNYEAQ. This CDR3 is built from 15 residues.

There are a few counts of this clonotype. This CDR3 is CASSFGLAGRYEQYF. The DNA of the CDR3 is TGCGCCAGCAGCTTCGGACTAGCGGGGAGGTACGAGCAGTACTTC. The chain uses TRBV5-1 and TRBJ2-7; 12 nucleotides line up with TRBD2. V lost 2 bases and J lost 4; bases outside the gene matches: 4. The CDR3 covers 15 residues. Per germline, CDR1 SGHRS and CDR2 YFSETQ.

This rearrangement joins TRBV7-8 to TRBJ2-7; D possibly corresponds to TRBD1 (6 bases). The CDR3 has 14 amino acids. Per germline, CDR1 SGHVS and CDR2 FQNEAQ. The germline V and J ends were trimmed by 5 bases and 0 bases, with 11 bases remaining between them. The CDR3: CASSIRGRSYEQYV. In nucleotides, the CDR3 is TGTGCCAGCAGCATCAGGGGCCGCTCCTACGAGCAGTACGTC.

This clonotype was observed at least ten times. J is TRBJ2-2 and V is TRBV4-1; 10 positions match TRBD1. The CDR3 runs to 15 residues. Germline CDR1 reads MGHRA; CDR2 reads YSYEKL. After removal of 3 bases from V and 5 bases from J, the junction contained 3 bases not matched to a gene. The CDR3 region has the DNA TGCGCCAGCAGCCAGGGACAGGGGAGAACCGGGGAGCTGTTTTTT. Translation: CASSQGQGRTGELFF.

This chain joins TRBV9 and TRBJ2-4, with D perhaps matching TRBD2 (6 bases). The CDR3 length is 16 residues. Germline CDR1 reads SGDLS; CDR2 reads YYNGEE. V lost 4 bases to trimming and J lost 6 bases, with 20 bases between them. The DNA for the CDR3 is TGTGCCAGCAGCCCTCCGGGAGCCTCTAGGGGAAACATTCAGTACTTC. This translates into CASSPPGASRGNIQYF.

This clonotype was recorded at least ten times. The rearrangement uses TRBV4-1 and TRBJ1-4; a possible D gene is TRBD1 (6 bases). Germline V gene sequence: CDR1 MGHRA, CDR2 YSYEKL. Trimming shortened V by 5 bases and J by 4 bases, and 23 bases separated the two germline ends. CDR3 length: 18 residues. CDR3 protein: CASSVVGGPGLFNEKLFF. The CDR3 nucleotides read TGCGCCAGCAGCGTGGTCGGGGGGCCCGGATTATTTAATGAAAAACTGTTTTTT.

There are many counts of this clonotype. The chain is built from TRBV7-2 and TRBJ2-5; D assignment may be TRBD1 or TRBD2 (5 bases each). V was shortened by 4 bases and J by 0 bases, with 9 bases between the two germline ends. Germline values: CDR1 SGHTA, CDR2 FQGNSA. The CDR3 runs to 14 residues. This CDR3 reads CASSWGSNQETQYF. The CDR3 nucleotides read TGTGCCAGCAGCTGGGGGAGTAACCAAGAGACCCAGTACTTC.

V and J are TRBV6-1 and TRBJ1-2; D uncertain. CDR1 and CDR2 from the germline V gene are MNHNS and SASEGT. The V and J ends lost 8 bases and 7 bases respectively, with 20 bases between them. This CDR3 has 14 residues. The chain's CDR3 is CASERTRSYGGYTF. The CDR3 nucleotides read TGTGCCAGCGAAAGAACCCGGTCATATGGTGGCTACACCTTC.

This clonotype showed up just a few times. The chain combines TRBV20-1 with TRBJ1-5; tentative D call: TRBD1 (5 bases). The CDR3 has 13 amino acids. In germline, CDR1 is DFQATT, CDR2 SNEGSKA (reference sequence). The V end lost 1 base, the J end lost 4 bases, and 8 bases lay between the germline ends. CDR3 bases: TGCAGTGCTAGAGCGGGACTTAATCAGCCCCAGCATTTT. Translating gives CSARAGLNQPQHF.